This TCR beta chain was profiled in a study of cytomegalovirus exposure and HLA in healthy donors. Study-level background: The 120 validation repertoires and the approximately 700 first-cohort repertoires shared a platform, a later analysis reported.

Clones were sequenced by immunoSEQ multiplex PCR, and TCRdb holds only the in-frame ones, with some missing. The data contain 100,000 to 120,000 clones, approximately 85% of them singletons. Notes on the study in general: Many donors carried some public TCRs, although rarity characterized most TCR sequences.

Looked up from germline, CDR1 is MRHNA and CDR2 is SNTAGT. The CDR3 contains 14 residues. V was clipped by 6 bases and J by 2 bases; unmatched bases: 4. This clone was counted only a few times. Its antigen is unknown. This chain uses TRBV6-4 with TRBJ2-3; 8 bases map to TRBD2. The sequence was collected from a woman aged 18 to 35 in good health and CMV-seronegative. The sequencing sample was made of PBMCs. As DNA, the CDR3 is TGTGCCAGCAGCAACGGGGGGGCCACAGATACGCAGTATTTT. Amino acids: CASSNGGATDTQYF.